A single sample is the source of the 19 T cell receptor beta chains below, sequenced in a study of cytomegalovirus exposure and HLA in healthy donors. Researchers ran the PCR with 60 Vbeta and 13 Jbeta primers. Produced via immunoSEQ multiplex PCR; TCRdb's table is partial and in-frame only. The sample shows about 180,000 clones, around 80% of them seen only once. The sequencing input was PBMCs. The source is a woman in her twenties or thirties in good health and CMV-seropositive.

The rearrangement joins TRBV28 to TRBJ2-3, with 7 bases matching TRBD1. The V and J ends lost 2 bases and 3 bases, in that order; junction bases with no gene match: 2. CDR3 size: 14 residues. CDR1 and CDR2 from the germline V gene are MDHEN and SYDVKM. CDR3 protein: CASSLRDSTDTQYF. CDR3 DNA: TGTGCCAGCAGTTTACGGGACAGTACAGATACGCAGTATTTT.

The chain joins TRBV4-1 to TRBJ2-1; 10 positions match TRBD1. The V gene end was trimmed by 4 bases and the J gene end by 5 bases; junction bases not matched to a gene: 8. CDR1 and CDR2 from the germline V gene are MGHRA and YSYEKL. CDR3 length equals 16 residues. CDR3 sequence (DNA): TGCGCCAGCAGCCGCGTCGGGACAGGGGTGGACAATGAGCAGTTCTTC. Translated, it gives CASSRVGTGVDNEQFF.

For the CDR3, the DNA is TGTGCCAGTAGGACACAGGGGAACACTGAAGCTTTCTTT. It encodes CASRTQGNTEAFF. The J gene is TRBJ1-1, the V gene TRBV19; D is possibly TRBD1 (6 bases). Between the trimmed V and J ends, which lost 6 bases and 1 base, there was a span of 9 bases. The CDR3 spans 13 residues. Germline V gene data show CDR1 as LNHDA and CDR2 as SQIVND (reference sequence).

V gene TRBV18 combines with J gene TRBJ2-7; the D gene is possibly TRBD1 (6 bases). Germline loops: CDR1 KGHSH, CDR2 LQKENI. This CDR3 has 15 residues. V gave up 0 bases and J gave up 2 bases, with 11 bases separating them. The CDR3 region is CASSPPGRGPYEQYF. CDR3 coding DNA: TGTGCCAGCTCACCACCCGGCAGGGGACCCTACGAGCAGTACTTC.

The chain employs TRBV5-1 and TRBJ2-5, with TRBD1 as a possible D gene (5 bases). V was clipped by 4 bases and J by 0 bases, with 22 bases between them. In germline, CDR1 is SGHRS, CDR2 YFSETQ. The CDR3 contains 18 residues. The CDR3 protein is CASSPIGVDSSYQETQYF. The CDR3 DNA is TGCGCCAGCAGCCCCATTGGGGTCGACAGTTCGTACCAAGAGACCCAGTACTTC. The variable domain in full, with the rest retrieved from reference TRBV5-1 and TRBJ2-5, is KAGVTQTPRYLIKTRGQQVTLSCSPISGHRSVSWYQQTPGQGLQFLFEYFSETQRNKGNFPGRFSGRQFSNSRSEMNVSTLELGDSALYLCASSPIGVDSSYQETQYFGPGTRLLVL.

The J gene is TRBJ2-1, the V gene TRBV30; 7 nucleotides match TRBD1. The V segment lost 6 bases and the J segment 1 base; nucleotides outside the gene matches: 9. The CDR3 is 15 amino acids. Per germline, CDR1 GTSNPN and CDR2 SVGIG (reference sequence). CDR3 nucleotide sequence: TGTGCCTGCCAGCCAGGGGGTATATCCTACAATGAGCAGTTCTTC. Its protein product is CACQPGGISYNEQFF.

The chain has TRBV6-6 and TRBJ2-7, with 9 positions matching TRBD1. The CDR3 length is 13 residues. The V segment lost 7 bases and the J segment 5 bases; nucleotides outside the gene matches: 6. In germline, CDR1 is MNHNY, CDR2 SVGAGI (reference sequence). The CDR3: CASTPTGGDEQYF. The CDR3 DNA follows: TGTGCCAGCACCCCGACAGGGGGGGACGAGCAGTACTTC.

For the CDR3, the DNA is TGCGCCAGCAGCCAAGAGGAGGCATTATCAGCGGGGGAGCTGTTTTTT. Translated, it gives CASSQEEALSAGELFF. V and J are TRBV4-1 and TRBJ2-2; weak D call: TRBD2 (5 bases). Trimming cost V 0 bases and J 8 bases, with 16 bases left between them. The CDR3 consists of 16 residues. Germline V gene data show CDR1 as MGHRA and CDR2 as YSYEKL.

The chain couples TRBV27 to TRBJ2-7; weak D call: TRBD2 (5 bases). Deletions cut 0 bases from V and 9 bases from J, with 12 bases between. This CDR3 is 13 amino acids long. Germline V gene lookup returns CDR1 MNHEY and CDR2 SMNVEV (reference sequence). CDR3 protein: CASSLSPRDVQYF. CDR3 DNA: TGTGCCAGCAGTTTATCGCCTCGGGATGTGCAGTACTTC.

The chain employs TRBV19 and TRBJ2-2; D is undetermined. The CDR3 length is 15 residues. The V gene lost 0 bases and the J gene lost 4 bases, with 9 bases spanning the gap. Germline CDR1 reads LNHDA; CDR2 reads SQIVND (reference sequence). In nucleotides, the CDR3 is TGTGCCAGTAGTATAGAGGCCTCCCGCACCGGGGAGCTGTTTTTT. Amino acid sequence: CASSIEASRTGELFF. Complete variable domain (other parts from reference TRBV19 and TRBJ2-2): DGGITQSPKYLFRKEGQNVTLSCEQNLNHDAMYWYRQDPGQGLRLIYYSQIVNDFQKGDIAEGYSVSREKKESFPLTVTSAQKNPTAFYLCASSIEASRTGELFFGEGSRLTVL.

This clone was seen a single time. The genes are TRBV7-9 and TRBJ1-2, with D uncertain. V lost 5 bases and J 0 bases, leaving 19 bases between the germline ends. Germline V CDR1 and CDR2: SEHNR, FQNEAQ (reference sequence). CDR3 size: 17 residues. The CDR3 sequence: CASSQRSISLSNYGYTF. CDR3 DNA: TGTGCCAGCAGCCAGAGGTCAATCAGCCTTTCTAACTATGGCTACACCTTC.

This clone was seen a few times. The chain employs TRBV10-2 and TRBJ2-2; D ambiguous. CDR3 length: 13 residues. Germline V gene sequence: CDR1 WSHSY, CDR2 SAAADI. Trimming took 2 bases from V and 7 from J, leaving 8 bases between them. CDR3 nucleotides: TGCGCCAGCAGTGAGATGGGCGTCGGGGAGCTGTTTTTT. This encodes CASSEMGVGELFF.

This clone was recorded a few times. This chain connects TRBV5-4 to TRBJ1-6; 9 bases align to TRBD1. CDR1 and CDR2 from the germline V gene are SGHNT and YYREEE (reference sequence). Unmatched junction bases numbered 7, after V lost 4 bases and J lost 8 bases. The CDR3 is 15 amino acids. CDR3 protein: CASSHGTGPDSPLHF. In DNA, the CDR3 is TGTGCCAGCAGCCACGGGACAGGGCCGGATTCACCCCTCCACTTT. Full variable domain (outside the CDR3, taken from reference TRBV5-4 and TRBJ1-6): ETGVTQSPTHLIKTRGQQVTLRCSSQSGHNTVSWYQQALGQGPQFIFQYYREEENGRGNFPPRFSGLQFPNYSSELNVNALELDDSALYLCASSHGTGPDSPLHFGNGTRLTVT.

The J gene is TRBJ2-3, the V gene TRBV5-4; 9 positions agree with TRBD2. J lost 7 bases, V lost 1 base, and 7 bases had no gene match. The CDR3 has 15 amino acids. From germline, CDR1 is SGHNT and CDR2 YYREEE (reference sequence). CDR3 in amino acids: CASSLPSGAGYTQYF. The CDR3 bases are TGTGCCAGCAGCTTGCCTAGCGGGGCCGGCTATACGCAGTATTTT.

The chain has TRBV9 and TRBJ2-1; 13 nucleotides align to TRBD2. CDR1 is SGDLS and CDR2 is YYNGEE in the germline V gene. There are 17 residues in the CDR3. V was clipped by 4 bases and J by 6 bases; unmatched bases: 10. DNA for the CDR3: TGTGCCAGCAGCAGAGGGATCACTAGCGGGGGGGCCAATGAGCAGTTCTTC. This sequence encodes CASSRGITSGGANEQFF.

This sequence joins TRBV28 and TRBJ1-4; tentative D call: TRBD1 (5 bases). Germline V gives CDR1 MDHEN, CDR2 SYDVKM. This CDR3 contains 14 residues. Trimming shortened V by 6 bases and J by 10 bases, and 18 bases separated the two germline ends. The CDR3 loop reads CASRLGGGVGKLFF. The DNA of the CDR3 is TGTGCCAGCAGGCTTGGTGGAGGGGTGGGAAAACTGTTTTTT.

The J gene is TRBJ1-3, the V gene TRBV4-2, with D possibly TRBD1 on 5 matching bases. The CDR3 extends over 14 amino acids. The ends were cut back, 5 bases at V and 4 bases at J, with 12 bases in the middle. Germline lookup yields CDR1 LGHNA and CDR2 YNFKEQ. CDR3 sequence reads: CASSAPGAGNTIYF. The CDR3 nucleotides read TGTGCCAGCAGCGCCCCTGGGGCGGGAAACACCATATATTTT.

The chain employs TRBV27 and TRBJ2-5; TRBD1 aligns across 7 bases. CDR3 length equals 14 residues. V lost 5 bases and J lost 0; bases outside the gene matches: 3. Germline V gene data show CDR1 as MNHEY and CDR2 as SMNVEV (reference sequence). The CDR3 nucleotides are TGTGCCAGCAGTCTGGGACAGTACCAAGAGACCCAGTACTTC. Translation gives CASSLGQYQETQYF.

J is TRBJ2-7 and V is TRBV2, with TRBD1 identical over 9 bases. Germline loops: CDR1 SNHLY, CDR2 FYNNEI. The CDR3 extends over 15 amino acids. The J segment lost 6 bases and the V segment lost 1 base, leaving 7 bases of the junction unmatched. This CDR3 is CASSEVGQGSGEQYF. The CDR3 DNA is TGTGCCAGCAGTGAAGTGGGACAGGGATCGGGCGAGCAGTACTTC.